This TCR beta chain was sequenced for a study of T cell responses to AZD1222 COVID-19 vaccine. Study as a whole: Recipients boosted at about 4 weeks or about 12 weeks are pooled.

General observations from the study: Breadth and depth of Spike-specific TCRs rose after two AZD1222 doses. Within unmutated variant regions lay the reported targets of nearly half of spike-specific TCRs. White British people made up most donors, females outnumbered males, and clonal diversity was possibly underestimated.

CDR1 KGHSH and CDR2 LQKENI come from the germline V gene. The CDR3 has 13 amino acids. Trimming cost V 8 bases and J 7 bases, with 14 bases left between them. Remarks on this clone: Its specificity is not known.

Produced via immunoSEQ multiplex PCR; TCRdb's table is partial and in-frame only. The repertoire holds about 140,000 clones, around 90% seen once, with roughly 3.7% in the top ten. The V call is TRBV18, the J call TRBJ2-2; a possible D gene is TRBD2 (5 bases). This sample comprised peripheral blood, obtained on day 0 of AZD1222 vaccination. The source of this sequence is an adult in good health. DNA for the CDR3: TGTGCCAGCGCCGAGGGCCCAATCGGGGAGCTGTTTTTT. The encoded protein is CASAEGPIGELFF.